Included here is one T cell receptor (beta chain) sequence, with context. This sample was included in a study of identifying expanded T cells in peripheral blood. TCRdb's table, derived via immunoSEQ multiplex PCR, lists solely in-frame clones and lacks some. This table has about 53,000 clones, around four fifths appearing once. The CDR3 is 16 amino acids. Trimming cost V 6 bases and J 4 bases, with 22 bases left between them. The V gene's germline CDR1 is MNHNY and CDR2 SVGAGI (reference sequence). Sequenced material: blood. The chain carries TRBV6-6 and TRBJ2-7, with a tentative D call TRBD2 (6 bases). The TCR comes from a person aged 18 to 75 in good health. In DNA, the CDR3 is TGTGCCAGCAGCCCACTCGGGGGACTGACCTCTTACGAGCAGTACTTC. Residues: CASSPLGGLTSYEQYF.